This TCR beta chain was recorded in a study of vaccination effects on CD4 cells after COVID-19. As for the study in general: Sampling of two convalescent patients took place 16 days and one week prior to vaccination.

Concerning this clone itself: Its antigen is still unknown.

V shed 4 bases, J shed 13 bases, and the junction held 7 bases outside the gene matches. This CDR3 is built from 11 residues. Germline V gene sequence: CDR1 LGHNA, CDR2 YNFKEQ. Using viral peptide pools, the ViraFEST assay grew out antigen-specific CD4+ T cells prior to sequencing. Cultured cells yielded isolated CD4+ T cells after roughly 11 days. Confirmation by PCR established that the person had SARS-CoV-2 infection between March and December 2020. Use of an HIV-1 Nef peptide pool defined the negative control culture. Sequencing used immunoSEQ multiplex PCR; TCRdb keeps in-frame clones, though not all of them. The table has tens of thousands of clones, 76% seen once.

V usage is TRBV4-2 and J usage is TRBJ2-7, with TRBD1 matching over 7 bases. This TCR was recovered from a human donor who had a prior SARS-CoV-2 infection. The sample consisted of CD4+ T cells from PBMCs cultured with HIV peptides, taken before COVID-19 vaccination. Subset specified: HIV-1 Nef peptide pool negative control/reference culture. CDR3 nucleotides: TGTGCCAGCAGCCTCAGGGGACAGATATACTTC. Translating it yields CASSLRGQIYF.